This passage covers 12 T cell receptor beta chains from one sample sequenced in a study of monozygotic twins with inflammatory bowel disease. TCRdb reworked the 5' RACE reads into one entry per CDR3 protein, no DNA. This sample's table has more than 350,000 distinct CDR3 sequences. Source material: blood. The receptors stem from a human donor with ulcerative colitis or Crohn's disease, or a healthy co-twin of an affected twin (not recorded which).

The CDR3 here is CASSLELQGARTDTQYF. The chain couples TRBV18 to TRBJ2-3; with no DNA, the TCRdb D assignment of TRBD1 cannot be verified. The V gene's germline CDR1 is KGHSH and CDR2 LQKENI. This CDR3 has 17 residues. The whole variable domain, remainder taken from reference TRBV18 and TRBJ2-3, is NAGVMQNPRHLVRRRGQEARLRCSPMKGHSHVYWYRQLPEEGLKFMVYLQKENIIDESGMPKERFSAEFPKEGPSILRIQQVVRGDSAAYFCASSLELQGARTDTQYFGPGTRLTVL.

The chain has TRBV6-6 and TRBJ2-7. The CDR3 sequence is 12 residues long. Germline CDR1 and CDR2: MNHNY and SVGAGI (reference sequence). The chain's CDR3 is CASSYRGGEQYF.

The CDR3 sequence is CATVDRGYGNTIYF. This sequence joins TRBV15 and TRBJ1-3; TCRdb calls TRBD1, which cannot be checked without DNA. The CDR3 covers 14 residues. Germline values: CDR1 LNHNV, CDR2 YYDKDF (reference sequence).

V usage is TRBV5-1 and J usage is TRBJ1-1. CDR1 and CDR2 from the germline V gene are SGHRS and YFSETQ. The CDR3 is 13 residues long. CDR3 sequence reads: CASSLRMNTEAFF.

This chain uses TRBV19 with TRBJ1-1; TCRdb's D call, TRBD1, is unchecked because there is no DNA. Per the germline V gene, CDR1 is LNHDA and CDR2 is SQIVND (reference sequence). This CDR3 spans 12 amino acids. The CDR3 is CASSEQGTEAFF.

V usage is TRBV3-1 and J usage is TRBJ1-4. The CDR3 has 16 residues. The V gene's germline CDR1 is LGHDT and CDR2 YNNKEL (reference sequence). CDR3 loop: CASSQDTWSVNEKLFF.

The rearrangement links TRBV12-3 or TRBV12-4 to TRBJ2-7; TCRdb reports TRBD1, a call that lacks DNA to check it against. The CDR3 totals 13 residues. The CDR3 loop is CASLWTGLNEQYF.

The V gene is TRBV5-1, the J gene TRBJ2-2; TCRdb gives TRBD1 as the D gene, but with no DNA this cannot be confirmed. CDR3 length: 15 amino acids. Germline CDR1 and CDR2: SGHRS and YFSETQ. CDR3 sequence reads: CASSPGQGKIGELFF.

CDR3 protein: CASSLEGQGIRGYEQYF. The gene calls are TRBV5-1 and TRBJ2-7; absent DNA, TCRdb's TRBD1 call cannot be checked. From germline, CDR1 is SGHRS and CDR2 YFSETQ. This CDR3 is 17 amino acids long.

The gene calls are TRBV20-1 and TRBJ1-2; with no DNA, the TCRdb D assignment of TRBD1 cannot be verified. Germline values: CDR1 DFQATT, CDR2 SNEGSKA (reference sequence). The CDR3 has 14 residues. CDR3: CSARDGSGVYGYTF.

This sequence joins TRBV6-1 and TRBJ2-7; TCRdb selects TRBD1, and the lack of DNA leaves this call unchecked. CDR3 length equals 15 residues. The germline gives CDR1 MNHNS, CDR2 SASEGT. The CDR3 sequence: CASSRGQGGSYEQYF.

The chain is built from TRBV5-5 and TRBJ1-1; TCRdb designates TRBD1, a call that cannot be tested without DNA. The germline V gene has CDR1 SGHKS and CDR2 YYEKEE (reference sequence). The CDR3 consists of 14 residues. This CDR3 reads CASRGHIMNTEAFF.